The T cell receptor (beta chain) under discussion was sequenced for a study of cytomegalovirus exposure and HLA in healthy donors. Primers: 60 Vbeta forward and 13 Jbeta reverse. The table came from immunoSEQ multiplex PCR; TCRdb's copy has only in-frame clones and leaves some out. The table has 100,000 to 150,000 clones, 75% to 85% seen once. The CDR3 is 14 amino acids. V was shortened by 2 bases and J by 2 bases, with 9 bases between the two germline ends. The germline V gene has CDR1 SGHDN and CDR2 FVKESK. This chain links TRBV14 with TRBJ2-5, with D perhaps matching TRBD2 (6 bases). The sample consisted of PBMCs. This clonotype was obtained from a man aged 30-40 years in good health and CMV-seropositive. The CDR3 sequence: CASSQPGLQETQYF. The CDR3 coding sequence is TGTGCCAGCAGCCAACCGGGACTTCAAGAGACCCAGTACTTC.